A selection of T cell receptor beta chains follows, all from one sample in a study of metastatic and nonmetastatic thyroid tumors. TCRdb used MiXCR to call clones anew from the PCR reads. The sample consists of about 16,000 clones, approximately 30% of them appearing once. The sample taken for sequencing was adjacent normal tissue. All receptors derive from a female donor with papillary thyroid cancer or a benign thyroid nodule (not recorded which). Some clones in this sample may be carry-over from other donors' samples. Both conserved end residues are part of each CDR3. D genes are given only for firm matches. Rows give clone size only sometimes, using once, few, many, or a class for an expanded clone.

j_call v_call clone_size d_call cdr3_nt cdr3_aa
TRBJ2-3 TRBV5-1 . . TGCGCCAGCAGCTTGGAGGGAGATACGCAGTATTTT CASSLEGDTQYF
TRBJ1-1 TRBV7-2 . . TGTGCCAGCAGCTTAGGCGGGGCGCAGAACACTGAAGCTTTCTTT CASSLGGAQNTEAFF
TRBJ2-5 TRBV6-1 medium-sized . TGTGCCAGCCGAGGGGGAAAGACCCAGTACTTC CASRGGKTQYF
TRBJ2-3 TRBV28 . . TGTGCCAGCAGTTTTAGCGGACCCACAGGACATACGCAGTATTTT CASSFSGPTGHTQYF
TRBJ2-1 TRBV7-3 . . TGTGCCAGCAGCTATATAGGGGGTGAGCAGTTCTTC CASSYIGGEQFF
TRBJ2-5 TRBV6-5 few . TGTGCCAGCAGTTACGTCGGGAGTCGAGAGACCCAGTACTTC CASSYVGSRETQYF
TRBJ2-7 TRBV20-1 . TRBD2 TGCAGTGCTAGAGAAGCGGGAGTATACGAGCAGTACTTC CSAREAGVYEQYF
TRBJ2-1 TRBV9 few TRBD2 TGTGCCAGCAGCCCGCGGGTAGCGGGGGGGCTGGCGAATGAGCAGTTCTTC CASSPRVAGGLANEQFF
TRBJ2-7 TRBV28 . . TGTGCCAGCAGTTTATCACTTAGGAGCGCGGGGCAGTACTTC CASSLSLRSAGQYF
TRBJ2-2 TRBV7-8 once TRBD1 TGTGCCAGCAGCCACAGGGGGTCGAACACCGGGGAGCTGTTTTTT CASSHRGSNTGELFF
TRBJ2-2 TRBV9 . TRBD2 TGTGCCAGCGGGACTAGCGGGAACACCGGGGAGCTGTTTTTT CASGTSGNTGELFF